This T cell receptor (beta chain) was profiled in a study of blood T cell repertoires in COVID-19. Study details: Both acute and convalescent COVID-19 samples were obtained from the United States, Italy and Spain. The cDNA or gDNA used as material had been derived from T cells, B-cell-depleted T cells, or PBMCs.

Looked up from germline, CDR1 is SGDLS and CDR2 is YYNGEE. V gave up 4 bases and J gave up 5 bases; unmatched junction bases: 10. The CDR3 sequence is 16 residues long. Study processing details: Estimates of nucleated cell counts were drawn from the amplification of reference gene primers. Repertoires were generated with immunoSEQ multiplex PCR, while TCRdb's copy carries only in-frame clones and drops some. The DNA was the basis for D and trimming; V, J and clone size are from that table. The sample lists 250,000 to 300,000 clones, 70% to 90% seen once, with roughly 2% in the top ten. Sequencing was carried out using peripheral blood. The receptor's source is a man aged 25 to 45 with active or convalescent COVID-19. The V call is TRBV9, the J call TRBJ2-2, with 8 nucleotides matching TRBD2. CDR3: CASSFPAGAETGELFF. The DNA of the CDR3 is TGTGCCAGCAGCTTTCCAGCGGGGGCCGAAACCGGGGAGCTGTTTTTT.